The TCR beta chain under discussion was sequenced for a study of T cell responses to AZD1222 COVID-19 vaccine. Germline V gene lookup returns CDR1 MDHEN and CDR2 SYDVKM. The germline V and J ends were trimmed by 4 bases and 1 base, with 13 bases remaining between them. This CDR3 has 15 residues. This clone was picked up one time. Antigen: not known. Second doses that came at about 4 or about 12 weeks were put together. Notes on the study in general: The donor group comprised mostly white British people and more females; the analysis possibly underestimated clonal diversity. Recipients of AZD1222 seropositive at baseline numbered only 6 or 7. Repertoires were obtained solely post-peak T cell response.

The assay was immunoSEQ multiplex PCR, and TCRdb's table has in-frame clones only and misses some. The sample records 95,000 to 150,000 clones, over 80% being singletons. Sequenced material: peripheral blood, taken 28 days after the second AZD1222 dose. The receptor was derived from an adult who received the AZD1222 COVID-19 vaccine. The chain recombines TRBV28 with TRBJ2-5, with D maybe TRBD1 (5 bases). The CDR3 is CASSSRLGPQETQYF. For the CDR3, the DNA is TGTGCCAGCAGTTCCAGGTTGGGGCCCCAAGAGACCCAGTACTTC. Full variable domain (remainder filled in from reference TRBV28 and TRBJ2-5): DVKVTQSSRYLVKRTGEKVFLECVQDMDHENMFWYRQDPGLGLRLIYFSYDVKMKEKGDIPEGYSVSREKKERFSLILESASTNQTSMYLCASSSRLGPQETQYFGPGTRLLVL.